The TCR beta chain under discussion was sequenced for a study of shared clonotypes between healthy human individuals. A word on this clone: Its cognate antigen is unknown.

Clones were read by immunoSEQ multiplex PCR, and TCRdb kept only the in-frame ones, dropping some. The sample shows 2 million to 2.5 million clones, approximately 96% of them seen only once. Findings and caveats of the study: Lower generation probabilities were found for non-shared clonotypes than for those shared by all four donors.

Healthy adults negative for HIV, lacking recent acute infections or vaccinations, served as donors. The sample consisted of naive CD4+ T cells sorted from blood. Documented subset: CD45RA+ positively selected. The source of this sequence is a man younger than 35 in good health.

The CDR3 sequence: CASSLERTNTGELFF. CDR3 nucleotides: TGTGCCAGCAGCCTAGAAAGAACGAACACCGGGGAGCTGTTTTTT. The chain combines TRBV7-3 with TRBJ2-2; D unclear. Trimming stripped 5 bases from V and 0 bases from J, with 10 bases between. The CDR3 runs 15 residues. Germline CDR1 is SGHTA and CDR2 is FQGTGA. Supplemented by reference TRBV7-3 and TRBJ2-2, the full variable domain reads GAGVSQTPSNKVTEKGKYVELRCDPISGHTALYWYRQSLGQGPEFLIYFQGTGAADDSGLPNDRFFAVRPEGSVSTLKIQRTERGDSAVYLCASSLERTNTGELFFGEGSRLTVL.